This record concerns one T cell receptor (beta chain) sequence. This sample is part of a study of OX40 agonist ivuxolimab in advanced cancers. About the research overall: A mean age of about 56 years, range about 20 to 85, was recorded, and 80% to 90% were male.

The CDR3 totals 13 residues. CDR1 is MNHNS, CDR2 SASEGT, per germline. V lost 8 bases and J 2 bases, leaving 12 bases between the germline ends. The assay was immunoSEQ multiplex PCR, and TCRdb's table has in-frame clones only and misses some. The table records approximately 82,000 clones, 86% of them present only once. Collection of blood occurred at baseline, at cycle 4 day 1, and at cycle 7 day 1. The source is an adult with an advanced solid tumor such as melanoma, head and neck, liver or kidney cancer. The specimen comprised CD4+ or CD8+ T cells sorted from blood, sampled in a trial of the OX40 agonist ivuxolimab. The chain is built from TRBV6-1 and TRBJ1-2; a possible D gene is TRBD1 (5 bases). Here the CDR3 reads CASRGRVNYGYTF. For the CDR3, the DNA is TGTGCCAGCCGGGGCAGAGTAAACTATGGCTACACCTTC.